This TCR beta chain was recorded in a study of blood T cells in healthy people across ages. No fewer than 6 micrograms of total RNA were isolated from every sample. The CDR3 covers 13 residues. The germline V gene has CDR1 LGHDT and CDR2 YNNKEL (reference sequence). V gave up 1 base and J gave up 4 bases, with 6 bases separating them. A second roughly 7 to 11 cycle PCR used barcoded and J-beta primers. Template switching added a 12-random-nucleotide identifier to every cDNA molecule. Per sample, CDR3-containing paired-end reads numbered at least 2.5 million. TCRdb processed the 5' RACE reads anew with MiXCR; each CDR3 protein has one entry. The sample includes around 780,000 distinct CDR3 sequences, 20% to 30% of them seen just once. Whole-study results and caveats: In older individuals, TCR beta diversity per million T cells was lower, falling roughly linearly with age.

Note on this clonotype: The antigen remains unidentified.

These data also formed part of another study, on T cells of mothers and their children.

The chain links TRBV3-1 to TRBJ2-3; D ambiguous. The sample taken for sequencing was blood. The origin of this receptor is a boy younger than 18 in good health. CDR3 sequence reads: CASSQVVSDTQYF. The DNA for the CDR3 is TGTGCCAGCAGCCAAGTAGTTTCAGATACGCAGTATTTT.